The rows below give T cell receptor beta chains drawn from one sample of a study of cytomegalovirus exposure and HLA in healthy donors. The method was immunoSEQ multiplex PCR; TCRdb's version includes in-frame clones alone and lacks a portion of them. Of about 140,000 clones listed, approximately 80% are singletons. The material sequenced was PBMCs. Receptors were obtained from a woman aged 50 to 60 in good health and CMV-seronegative. Each CDR3 is given without its conserved first and last residue.

j_gene: TRBJ1-3
v_gene: TRBV4-1
CDR3aa: ASRDSPLGGNTIY

j_gene: TRBJ2-4
v_gene: TRBV29-1
CDR3aa: SVGRSGGPNIQY

j_gene: TRBJ2-2
v_gene: TRBV19
CDR3aa: ASPSNPTGVNTGELF

j_gene: TRBJ1-2
v_gene: TRBV19
CDR3aa: ASSPTPGTGAGYT

j_gene: TRBJ2-3
v_gene: TRBV5-6
CDR3aa: ASSYLGLASTDTQY

j_gene: TRBJ1-6
v_gene: TRBV28
CDR3aa: ASSLRQGNSPLH

j_gene: TRBJ2-7
v_gene: TRBV5-1
CDR3aa: ASSLAFQGDEQY

j_gene: TRBJ1-2
v_gene: TRBV11-2
CDR3aa: ASSQPARGGGGYT

j_gene: TRBJ1-2
v_gene: TRBV5-1
CDR3aa: ASSLGDSIEGYT

j_gene: TRBJ1-2
v_gene: TRBV5-6
CDR3aa: ASSLGDRVYGYT

j_gene: TRBJ1-4
v_gene: TRBV4-3
CDR3aa: ATSSVRGLNEKLF

j_gene: TRBJ1-1
v_gene: TRBV7-2
CDR3aa: ASSPPGQNTEAF